This T cell receptor beta chain derives from a study of regulatory T cells in long-lasting Graves disease listed by TCRdb under 2021. Background for the entire study: In the newly diagnosed Graves' disease group, patients had been taking antithyroid drugs for less than 3 months. Persistent Graves' disease patients were compared with newly diagnosed Graves' disease patients by peripheral blood TCR sequencing and RNA sequencing. A total of around 35 samples underwent TCR sequencing: some 13 from persistent and some 20 from newly diagnosed Graves' disease patients. The study took place in China and was registered as a clinical trial.

Reading the germline V gene (reference sequence) gives CDR1 LNHDA and CDR2 SQIVND. V lost 4 bases and J lost 0 bases; the stretch between them is 16 bases long. Taken from cysteine to phenylalanine, the CDR3 has 16 residues. The only DNA kept is the CDR3, 48 bases in frame from the first base. Broad study findings and their caveats: Patients with persistent disease shared more public clonotypes (under 3,000) than newly diagnosed patients did (966). Only peripheral blood was studied, because thyroid tissue, the primary lesion, was inaccessible. The authors noted that the small sample size was a limitation that may lower accuracy. Only the TCR beta chain was sequenced and analyzed. Preferential use of TRBV28, TRBJ1-2 and TRBJ2-5 was observed in persistent disease, whereas TRBV20-1 and TRBJ2-1 were favored in newly diagnosed disease. Compared with newly diagnosed patients, persistent Graves' disease patients had lower TCR Shannon entropy and fewer highly expanded clones, which suggests clonal expansion.

This clonotype was seen a few times. Its antigen is unknown. Base qualities are not recorded, but no much larger clone differs from it by a single base. The time point label here, explained by the study, means: newly diagnosed GD, antithyroid drugs for less than 3 months. For both TCR sequencing and RNA sequencing, RNA was extracted from PBMCs in TRIzol. Graves' disease was diagnosed according to American Thyroid Association guidelines. Recruitment of patients was carried out at an endocrinology department in Xi'an, China. Each patient gave approximately 9 milliliters of peripheral blood, collected in an EDTA anticoagulant tube. PBMCs were isolated by Ficoll Paque Plus density gradient separation without further T cell sorting. An Agilent 2100 Bioanalyzer and agarose gel were used to check RNA quality, while a NanoDrop 2000 measured RNA concentration. The library came from multiplex PCR. Sequencing relied on an Illumina HiSeq 4000. To build TCR beta libraries, CDR3 regions were amplified by Arm-PCR using iRepertoire HTBI primers. Before sequencing, the PCR products underwent gel purification. As for the authors' bioinformatics: Across samples, around 62 TRBV and 13 to 15 TRBJ segments were identified and used for gene usage analysis of CDR3 amino acid clonotypes. COPE and FqMerger were used to merge filtered high-quality paired reads into contigs. BLAST was used to align contigs to IMGT TRBV, TRBD and TRBJ reference genes, with CDR3 defined following IMGT. Clonotypes above 0.1% frequency were classified as highly expanded clones. Shannon entropy served as the measure of repertoire diversity, while the Gini coefficient captured V-J evenness. Public clonotypes were defined as clonotypes shared by more than one individual. The public reads were quality trimmed at Q25 with fastp and then assembled into clones with MiXCR by TCRdb, keeping productive beta chains. Rows with one shared CDR3 protein collapse into an entry with the most common genes and DNA. The V and J calls follow TCRdb's processing rather than the paper's. This sample is represented by 250,000 to 400,000 distinct CDR3 sequences; approximately 20% of them were singletons. The ten largest clones capture 35% to 45% of the sample.

The starting material was peripheral blood mononuclear cells (PBMCs), obtained at new diagnosis, from a patient treated with antithyroid drugs. The sequence joins TRBV19 to TRBJ2-7; the D gene is perhaps TRBD2, on 6 matching bases. The clonotype originates from a female donor with Graves disease. The sequenced DNA: TGTGCCAGTAGTAGAGGAGGGACCCGAAGCTCCTACGAGCAGTACTTC. Its product reads: CASSRGGTRSSYEQYF.